These 22 T cell receptor beta chains were all obtained from the same sample, sequenced in a study of metastatic and nonmetastatic thyroid tumors. Nobody among the patients had been given any treatment before thyroid surgery. TCRdb reassembled clones from the PCR reads with MiXCR. The sample lists 50,000 or so clones, roughly 18% occurring once. The sequenced sample was blood. These receptors all stem from a female donor with papillary thyroid cancer or a benign thyroid nodule (not recorded which). Some clones in this sample may be carry-over from other donors' samples.

Ten or more counts support this clone. This sequence joins TRBV3-1 and TRBJ2-1; TRBD2 might be the D (5 bases). This CDR3 has 15 amino acids. Between the trimmed V and J ends, which lost 4 bases and 9 bases, there was a span of 19 bases. CDR1 LGHDT and CDR2 YNNKEL come from the germline V gene (reference sequence). The CDR3 here is CASSPDPPSSREQFF. CDR3 sequence (DNA): TGTGCCAGCAGCCCAGATCCCCCTAGCTCTCGTGAGCAGTTCTTC.

This chain links TRBV28 with TRBJ2-7; the D call may be TRBD1 or TRBD2 (5 bases each). The CDR3 consists of 16 residues. Germline lookup yields CDR1 MDHEN and CDR2 SYDVKM. V was clipped by 5 bases and J by 4 bases, with 21 bases between them. The CDR3 protein is CASSQLWGRELYEQYF. The DNA of the CDR3 is TGTGCCAGCAGTCAGCTATGGGGGAGAGAATTATACGAGCAGTACTTC. The variable domain in full, completed from reference TRBV28 and TRBJ2-7, reads DVKVTQSSRYLVKRTGEKVFLECVQDMDHENMFWYRQDPGLGLRLIYFSYDVKMKEKGDIPEGYSVSREKKERFSLILESASTNQTSMYLCASSQLWGRELYEQYFGPGTRLTVT.

This clone was counted between two and nine times. The chain combines TRBV27 with TRBJ2-7; 9 bases are shared with TRBD1. Losses at the gene ends were 7 bases for V and 6 bases for J; bases not matched to a gene: 13. Germline loops: CDR1 MNHEY, CDR2 SMNVEV (reference sequence). The CDR3 consists of 15 residues. CDR3 region: CASTLTAQGACEQYF. Written as DNA, the CDR3 is TGTGCCAGCACTTTGACCGCACAGGGGGCGTGCGAGCAGTACTTC.

At least ten counts were recorded for this clone. DNA for the CDR3: TGTGCCAGCAGTTTTTCAGCGGGAGTCCCCAGCGAGCAGTACTTC. The encoded protein is CASSFSAGVPSEQYF. The V call is TRBV28, the J call TRBJ2-7; 8 positions agree with TRBD2. The CDR3 spans 15 residues. The germline CDR1 and CDR2 sequences are MDHEN and SYDVKM. J lost 6 bases, V lost 3 bases, and 10 bases had no gene match.

This clone appeared many times. The CDR3 here is CASSLNEGYEQYF. The DNA of the CDR3 is TGTGCCAGCAGCTTAAACGAGGGCTACGAGCAGTACTTC. The chain carries TRBV7-8 and TRBJ2-7; tentative D call: TRBD2 (5 bases). Looked up from germline, CDR1 is SGHVS and CDR2 is FQNEAQ. V lost 2 bases and J lost 3, with 8 bases in between. The CDR3 is 13 residues long.

This clone was detected many times. The rearrangement links TRBV7-8 to TRBJ2-5; no definite D call. V was shortened by 1 base and J by 3 bases, with 9 bases between the two germline ends. Germline values: CDR1 SGHVS, CDR2 FQNEAQ. The CDR3 is made up of 14 amino acids. CDR3 region: CASSLENSKETQYF. Here the CDR3 DNA reads TGTGCCAGCAGCTTAGAAAACAGTAAAGAGACCCAGTACTTC.

Notes on this clone: It may be a read error: a sequence one base away is much more abundant. CDR3 bases: TGTGCCACCTCCGCAGGGTGTCAAGAGACCCAGTACTTC. It encodes CATSAGCQETQYF. V and J are TRBV24-1 and TRBJ2-5; perhaps TRBD1 as D (5 bases). In germline, CDR1 is KGHDR, CDR2 SFDVKD. This CDR3 region has 13 residues. V was trimmed by 9 bases and J by 2 bases, leaving 12 bases between them.

The chain employs TRBV6-1 and TRBJ1-2; D is ambiguous. Trimming removed 4 bases from V and 4 bases from J, with 13 bases in between. The CDR3 runs to 14 residues. Germline CDR1 reads MNHNS; CDR2 reads SASEGT. The CDR3 is CASSGDFGFYGYTF. The CDR3 DNA follows: TGTGCCAGCAGTGGCGATTTCGGATTCTATGGCTACACCTTC.

This clone was seen many times. V and J are TRBV6-4 and TRBJ2-3, with 10 bases fitting TRBD2. Germline CDR1 and CDR2: MRHNA and SNTAGT. V dropped 5 bases and J dropped 2; count of bases not matched to a gene: 4. The CDR3 totals 15 residues. The CDR3 sequence: CASSPGTSDTDTQYF. CDR3 bases: TGTGCCAGCAGTCCCGGGACTAGCGACACAGATACGCAGTATTTT.

In this sample, this clone turned up many times. At the DNA level, this CDR3 is encoded by other sequences in the same sample as well. This chain links TRBV28 with TRBJ2-3; 7 bases map to TRBD2. The CDR3 has 15 residues. Germline CDR1 and CDR2: MDHEN and SYDVKM. Trimming at V came to 3 bases and at J to 3 bases, leaving 6 bases not matched to a gene. The CDR3 sequence: CASSLGGGGTDTQYF. The DNA of the CDR3 is TGTGCCAGCAGTTTGGGGGGGGGGGGAACAGATACGCAGTATTTT.

This clone was detected ten times or more. Given a much more abundant clone one base away, this may be a read error. The chain carries TRBV7-2 and TRBJ2-1, with D perhaps TRBD2 (5 bases). Germline V gene lookup returns CDR1 SGHTA and CDR2 FQGNSA. There are 16 residues in the CDR3. The CDR3 region is CASSLDSGRAYNEQFF. CDR3 nucleotides: TGTGCCAGCAGCTTAGATTCCGGGCGGGCATACAATGAGCAGTTCTTT.

This chain joins TRBV14 and TRBJ2-7; D gene uncertain. Trimming stripped 1 base from V and 3 bases from J, with 10 bases between. Germline V gene data show CDR1 as SGHDN and CDR2 as FVKESK. The CDR3 is 14 residues long. The CDR3 nucleotides read TGTGCCAGCAGCCAAGTGTTACAGTTCTACGAGCAGTACTTC. Amino acid sequence: CASSQVLQFYEQYF.

This clone was counted ten times or more. The chain links TRBV29-1 to TRBJ1-1; D is perhaps TRBD1 (6 bases). Germline CDR1 reads SQVTM; CDR2 reads ANQGSEA. The CDR3 is 14 residues long. Trimming took off 7 bases at V and 0 bases at J, with 15 bases between the two ends. CDR3 loop: CSGSQGQMNTEAFF. DNA of the CDR3: TGCAGCGGGTCCCAGGGACAAATGAACACTGAAGCTTTCTTT.

This clone was counted ten times or more. The chain employs TRBV2 and TRBJ1-6; TRBD1 matches at 9 bases. Germline V gives CDR1 SNHLY, CDR2 FYNNEI. The CDR3 runs to 14 residues. V was pared by 4 bases and J by 9 bases, with 4 bases of the junction left unmatched. CDR3 sequence (DNA): TGTGCCAGCAGTGGGACAGGGGAATCTTCACCCCTCCACTTT. Amino acids: CASSGTGESSPLHF.

This clone was seen repeatedly, ten times or more. V and J are TRBV5-6 and TRBJ1-1, with TRBD1 matching 8 bases. The V gene's germline CDR1 is SGHDT and CDR2 YYEEEE. This CDR3 is 17 amino acids long. The J segment lost 0 bases and the V segment lost 5 bases, leaving 12 bases of the junction unmatched. CDR3 amino acids: CASSSGGRATMNTEAFF. CDR3 coding DNA: TGTGCCAGCAGTTCAGGGGGCCGTGCTACAATGAACACTGAAGCTTTCTTT. Full variable domain (rest looked up from reference TRBV5-6 and TRBJ1-1): DAGVTQSPTHLIKTRGQQVTLRCSPKSGHDTVSWYQQALGQGPQFIFQYYEEEERQRGNFPDRFSGHQFPNYSSELNVNALLLGDSALYLCASSSGGRATMNTEAFFGQGTRLTVV.

The chain uses TRBV20-1 and TRBJ1-5; D perhaps matches TRBD1 (6 bases). From germline, CDR1 is DFQATT and CDR2 SNEGSKA (reference sequence). The CDR3 is 16 residues long. V shed 6 bases and J shed 4 bases, with 22 bases lying between them. CDR3 sequence: CSAEKQGATGNQPQHF. The CDR3, as DNA: TGCAGTGCAGAAAAACAGGGAGCGACGGGAAATCAGCCCCAGCATTTT.

V is TRBV20-1 and J is TRBJ2-3; D remains unclear. The germline CDR1 and CDR2 sequences are DFQATT and SNEGSKA (reference sequence). The CDR3 sequence is 12 residues long. Trimming pared 3 bases from V and 4 bases from J, leaving 8 bases between. The CDR3 coding sequence is TGCAGTGCTAGTCCCGGTGCAGATACGCAGTATTTT. Amino acids: CSASPGADTQYF.

J is TRBJ2-7 and V is TRBV20-1, with TRBD1 identical over 10 bases. With 4 bases clipped from V and 4 bases from J, the junction kept 10 bases outside the gene matches. Germline lookup yields CDR1 DFQATT and CDR2 SNEGSKA (reference sequence). The CDR3 sequence is 15 residues long. CDR3 in amino acids: CSAMHPGTGEYEQYF. The CDR3 DNA sequence: TGCAGTGCTATGCACCCCGGGACAGGGGAATACGAGCAGTACTTC.

In regard to this clone: Given a much more abundant clone one base away, this may be a read error. The chain employs TRBV28 and TRBJ1-5; D is perhaps TRBD1 (5 bases). The CDR3 is 14 residues long. Germline assignment: CDR1 MDHEN and CDR2 SYDVKM. Trimming removed 3 bases from V and 6 bases from J, with 12 bases in between. CDR3: CASSFEAGFQPQHF. CDR3 coding DNA: TGTGCCAGCAGTTTTGAGGCAGGGTTTCAGCCCCAGCATTTT.

This clone was detected ten times or more. This rearrangement joins TRBV30 to TRBJ2-1; 9 bases are a match to TRBD2. V shed 5 bases and J 4 bases; nucleotides not matched to a gene: 6. This CDR3 region has 14 residues. Per germline, CDR1 GTSNPN and CDR2 SVGIG (reference sequence). CDR3 region: CAWEETSGYNEQFF. CDR3 coding DNA: TGTGCCTGGGAAGAGACTAGCGGTTACAATGAGCAGTTCTTC.

There are many counts of this clone. The chain is built from TRBV9 and TRBJ1-4; D remains ambiguous. CDR3 length equals 15 residues. Germline assignment: CDR1 SGDLS and CDR2 YYNGEE. V was trimmed by 6 bases and J by 5 bases, leaving 17 bases between them. CDR3 region: CASNLGTGENEKLFF. CDR3 coding DNA: TGTGCCAGCAACCTGGGTACTGGTGAAAATGAAAAACTGTTTTTT.

A few counts support this clone. Relative to the germline gene, one junction end is altered; a read error may explain this. The chain employs TRBV27 and TRBJ2-3; D is ambiguous. CDR3 length equals 14 residues. CDR1 is MNHEY, CDR2 SMNVEV, per germline (reference sequence). CDR3 in DNA: TGTGCCGGCAGTTTGGGTAGAAGCACAGATACGCAGTATTTT. This encodes CAGSLGRSTDTQYF.